The T cell receptor (beta chain) under discussion was sequenced for a study of cytomegalovirus exposure and HLA in healthy donors (dated by TCRdb to 2016 to 2017). Background on the whole study: According to an earlier analysis of a few hundred of the donors, about 179 million T cells yielded some 110 million unique TCR beta sequences and around 300 Gb of sequence data. HLA typing covered class I and class II loci at four-digit resolution. To predict cytomegalovirus infection status, the study brought together high-throughput TCR immunosequencing, statistical association of individual TCRs with disease status, and machine learning. Because of strong linkage in the cohort, a few DR-DQ haplotypes were treated as single units for association and clustering. In an earlier analysis of 550 to 700 of the donors, high-throughput TCR beta sequencing was used to judge whether each TCR beta V gene segment behaved as functional or pseudogenic. The study was designed to test whether signatures of past pathogen exposure could be identified by cataloging public T cell receptors. Genome-wide SNP genotypes for about 65% of the 666 donors were used in a later genetic analysis, which treated that subset as a discovery cohort. About 320 gigabases of sequencing data and tens of millions of unique TCR sequences were included in an early release covering roughly 600 HLA-typed donors. Alongside the repertoire data, information on donor age, sex, ethnicity and CMV serostatus was compiled. Every repertoire in the discovery cohort had been generated on one and the same sequencing platform. The study profiled the T cell repertoires of about 720 subjects by immunosequencing and related them to cytomegalovirus serostatus. Among the roughly 400 genotyped donors, around 81% belonged to the genetic ancestry cluster associated with self-reported Caucasian donors. Typing coverage varied by locus: 629-630 donors for A, B, C, DRB1 and DQB1; approximately 500 for DQA1; 600 to 610 for DPA1; around 490 for DPB1. The later analysis used no new phenotypic data to find candidate immune exposures, relying instead on TCR beta sequences and their occurrence across donors. In a later analysis, previously published TCR beta repertoires from fewer than 750 donors were re-analyzed and high-resolution HLA genotyping was added so that TCR occurrence patterns could be studied. Among some 400 genotyped donors of the cohort, an average of roughly 240,000 unique TCR beta nucleotide sequences were sequenced per donor, roughly 18% of them non-productive. Along with the roughly 670-subject first cohort, a separate validation cohort of over 90 different subjects was used. Broader findings and caveats from the paper: In a later analysis, the rate of TCR association differed among HLA loci, with DRB1 alleles having the most associated TCRs and HLA-C alleles having the fewest. V-gene and J-gene trimming of TCR beta chains was associated with a missense DCLRE1C variant in a later genetic analysis, and the association was replicated in an independent cohort. In a later analysis, several top co-occurrence clusters were reported to appear linked to parvovirus B19, influenza, CMV and Epstein-Barr virus. The authors suggested that the approach could potentially be generalized to other disease states and immunological phenotypes. A later analysis found that HLA-associated TCR beta chains were more clonally expanded and had lower generation probabilities than equally common non-associated chains. According to a later analysis, most CMV-associated TCR beta chains appeared to be HLA-restricted, and the HLA associations seemed to be driven largely by CMV exposure. Some IMGT-functional V segments, including TRBV6-2 and TRBV6-3, could not be distinguished by the 87-base-pair reads and were therefore excluded. A further reported finding was that TCR beta sequences accurately predicted the HLA-A and HLA-B alleles for most subjects in the first cohort. The cohort was sequenced for TCR beta chains only, and without alpha or paired-chain data the features that could be detected were limited. When HLA alleles, especially DR and DQ, strongly co-occurred, attributing TCR associations to individual alleles was difficult. Correlated functional status among segregating V segments might reflect linkage disequilibrium, but an unknown experimental factor could not be ruled out. The study gave a list of roughly 150 TCR beta chains associated with cytomegalovirus. Roughly uniform sequencing depth across donors was assumed in presence/absence analyses, although this assumption may not hold. The earlier analysis of around 600 of the donors excluded 15 to 20 rarely observed V segments, including chromosome 9 orphons, because counts were too low. A cluster of highly shared sequence variants was judged likely to represent a technical artifact of the sequencing pipeline. CMV serostatus was the only immune exposure information available for the cohort. At a false discovery rate of 0.05, a later analysis linked under 20,000 TCR beta sequences to specific HLA alleles. In an earlier analysis of approximately 590 of the donors, most TCR beta V segments were observed in productive rearrangements about 87% or about 30% of the time, broadly matching IMGT annotations. Most TCR sequences were observed very rarely across donors, whereas some public TCRs were present in many individuals. According to a later genetic analysis, donors in an Asian-associated ancestry cluster had fewer N-insertions in productive TCRs than the approximately 610-donor mean. In vitro tests confirmed that a few of the cytomegalovirus-associated TCR beta chains recognize cytomegalovirus antigens. The classifier was reported to diagnose cytomegalovirus status with high specificity and sensitivity in both the original cohort and the validation cohort. HLA typing was unavailable for some donors at each locus, so association tests used only the typed subset.

Preparation of the library involved the immunoSEQ multiplex PCR assay. A mixture of 60 forward primers for TCR Vbeta segments and 13 reverse primers for TCR Jbeta segments was used in the multiplex PCR. The CDR3 region of rearranged TCR beta genes was amplified from genomic DNA with a multiplex PCR assay. Amplified TCR beta libraries were sequenced as 87-base-pair reads on the Illumina HiSeq System. As for the authors' bioinformatics: A later analysis tallied 80 million to 95 million unique TCR beta chains across the 666 repertoires, and about 12 million of those chains were shared by two or more donors. Raw reads were error-corrected and collapsed into unique sequences by a nearest-neighbor algorithm in which closely related sequences were merged to remove PCR and sequencing errors. Alignment of CDR3 sequences to IMGT reference sequences was used to assign V, D and J gene segments. For a sequence to be retained, a match of at least six nucleotides was required to both a V gene segment and a J gene segment. Rearrangements were called productive when the CDR3 lacked stop codons and stayed in frame with V and J; all others were non-productive. Following IMGT convention, CDR3 was defined as the stretch from the second conserved V-encoded cysteine up to the conserved J-encoded phenylalanine. In an earlier analysis of more than 550 of the donors, sequences lacking an unambiguous match to a single V gene segment were excluded. In an earlier analysis of approximately 560 of the donors, a V segment was called functional when productive rearrangements were above 56.7%, and segregating when the standard deviation between donors exceeded 5%. A statistical classification framework was built to diagnose cytomegalovirus status from the catalog of TCR beta chain sequences. In a later analysis, TCR nucleotide sequences were compared against IMGT/GENE-DB human TR gene sequences so that V and J genes could be assigned. The TCRdist pipeline was used in a later analysis to assign CDR3 sequences and most-parsimonious VDJ recombination scenarios. In a later analysis, each TCR beta chain was defined by its CDR3 amino acid sequence together with its V-gene family, and reads without a unique V-gene family were excluded. To address suspected cross-contamination and a sequencing artifact, a later analysis removed a few hundred highly shared, low-generation-probability nucleotide sequences. For each public chain, a later analysis derived a clonal expansion index from normalized ranks of inferred template counts within each repertoire. A later analysis computed generation probabilities with a VDJ recombination model fitted to out-of-frame rearrangements, and checked the results against IGoR. Hypergeometric tests were used in a later analysis to score TCR-TCR, TCR-HLA and TCR-CMV co-occurrence, with a repertoire-size bias correction applied to the TCR pairs. In a later analysis, false discovery rates were estimated by permuting HLA or CMV assignments 20 times. In a later analysis, co-occurring TCRs were grouped with DBSCAN, and TCRdist sequence similarity was added when clustering was performed within HLA-allele-positive subsets. For co-occurrence clustering, repertoires with fewer than 30,000 or more than 120,000 public chains were excluded, along with a handful of repertoires with anomalous nucleotide sharing. TCRdb carries this immuneACCESS record with in-frame sequences only. Its versions omit some clonotypes, under half of them owing to an unresolved V gene in the studies checked, with the rest unexplained. V, J and clone size derive from that table, while D and trimming were established from the DNA sequence. This sample has under 150,000 clones in its table, and 83% of those were observed once. Clones ranked in the top ten supply 1% to 1.5% of the sample.

The cohort comprised 666 healthy bone marrow donors. All cohort members were sampled while nominally healthy, although unrecorded immune exposures were likely present. The donor tested CMV seronegative, placing the donor among the 350 to 400 seronegative members of the cohort. Every donor gave a peripheral blood sample, and the peripheral blood mononuclear cells from that sample were used for TCR beta sequencing. Genomic DNA extraction from the blood cell samples was performed with the Qiagen DNeasy Blood Extraction Kit. Taken from the germline V gene, the CDR1 and CDR2 loops are MGHRA and YSYEKL. Counted from cysteine to phenylalanine, this CDR3 has 16 amino acids. The kept DNA is CDR3 alone, 48 bases in frame from the first base. Trimming removed 3 bases from V and 0 bases from J; the gene matches leave 4 bases unexplained. On this clone: Its antigen is not yet known. No much larger clone exists at a distance of one base, and base qualities are not known.

Source material: PBMCs. The V and J segments used are TRBV4-1 and TRBJ1-3, with 8 junctional bases fitting TRBD1. The origin of this receptor is a girl aged 2 to 10 in good health and CMV-seronegative. The DNA sequence is given as TGCGCCAGCAGCCAGACAGGGGTTTTCTCTGGAAACACCATATATTTT. It is translated as CASSQTGVFSGNTIYF.